Shown below are 5 T cell receptor beta chains from a single sample sequenced in a study of blood T cells in healthy people across ages. With a J-beta primer mix and a sample-barcoded 5' primer, a second PCR ran 7 to 11 cycles. MiXCR was run by TCRdb on the 5' RACE reads, yielding one entry per CDR3 protein. The table has some 1.5 million distinct CDR3 sequences, 42% seen once. The sequencing input was blood. The receptors shown here come from a young woman in good health.

The J gene is TRBJ1-6, the V gene TRBV20-1; perhaps TRBD1 as D (6 bases). From germline, CDR1 is DFQATT and CDR2 SNEGSKA (reference sequence). V lost 0 bases and J 2 bases, leaving 14 bases between the germline ends. The CDR3 covers 17 residues. Written as DNA, the CDR3 is TGCAGTGCTAGAGATGAGACCCGGGACACCTATAATTCACCCCTCCACTTT. Amino acid sequence: CSARDETRDTYNSPLHF.

The chain combines TRBV7-2 with TRBJ2-4; TRBD2 matches at 10 bases. Trimming removed 1 base from V and 0 bases from J; junction bases left unmatched: 6. The CDR3 runs to 18 residues. Germline V gene sequence: CDR1 SGHTA, CDR2 FQGNSA. CDR3 DNA: TGTGCCAGCAGCTTAGGCTTAAGGACTAGCGGAGCCAAAAACATTCAGTACTTC. Translated, it gives CASSLGLRTSGAKNIQYF. The full variable domain, in which reference TRBV7-2 and TRBJ2-4 provide the parts outside the CDR3, is GAGVSQSPSNKVTEKGKDVELRCDPISGHTALYWYRQSLGQGLEFLIYFQGNSAPDKSGLPSDRFSAERTGGSVSTLTIQRTQQEDSAVYLCASSLGLRTSGAKNIQYFGAGTRLSVL.

Remarks on this clonotype: The junction departs from germline at one end; a sequencing error may be responsible. The chain links TRBV7-7 to TRBJ2-3, with a possible D match to TRBD2 (6 bases). Germline V gives CDR1 SSHAT, CDR2 FNYEAQ (reference sequence). CDR3 length: 15 residues. CDR3 in DNA: TGTGCTAGCAGCCCCCAAGTAGCGGTCACAGATACGCAGTATTTT. This gives the protein CASSPQVAVTDTQYF.

DNA of the CDR3: TGTGCCAGCAGTGAAGGCCAGACCCAGCAGTTCTTC. Translation: CASSEGQTQQFF. The V call is TRBV2, the J call TRBJ2-1; unclear D gene. V lost 1 base, J lost 11 bases, and 9 bases lay in between. CDR1 is SNHLY and CDR2 is FYNNEI in the germline V gene. The CDR3 spans 12 residues. The whole variable domain, remainder taken from reference TRBV2 and TRBJ2-1, is EPEVTQTPSHQVTQMGQEVILRCVPISNHLYFYWYRQILGQKVEFLVSFYNNEISEKSEIFDDQFSVERPDGSNFTLKIRSTKLEDSAMYFCASSEGQTQQFFGPGTRLTVL.

The gene calls are TRBV3-1 and TRBJ2-7, with a possible D match to TRBD1 (6 bases). The V end was cut by 7 bases, the J end by 4 bases, with 29 bases between. The CDR3 runs 18 residues. Germline assignment: CDR1 LGHDT and CDR2 YNNKEL (reference sequence). The CDR3, as DNA: TGTGCCAGCAATGATCCCGGGCCATTAGAGACAGGAGTGTACGAGCAGTACTTC. Its translation: CASNDPGPLETGVYEQYF.